This T cell receptor (beta chain) was obtained from a study of T-cell reconstitution after alpha-beta-depleted transplantation in children. Study-wide points: About two months after transplant, alpha-beta T cells reportedly came from several hundred expanded graft clones.

A library of TCRbeta sequences, prepared with unique molecular identifiers, was generated. TCRdb itself ran the PCR reads through MiXCR, one entry per CDR3 protein. Found here are about 580,000 distinct CDR3 sequences, roughly a quarter of them singletons; the top ten hold 30% to 45%. Of note for this clonotype: Its cognate antigen is unknown.

The length of the CDR3 is 17 residues. Per germline, CDR1 ENHRY and CDR2 SYGVKD. Trimming removed 10 bases from V and 0 bases from J, with 23 bases in between. The chain links TRBV10-3 to TRBJ2-3, with D tentatively TRBD2 (5 bases). The source material was PBMCs, sampled before TCRalphabeta/CD19-depleted stem cell transplant. This TCR derives from a boy under three years old with Wiskott-Aldrich syndrome, due to receive a stem cell transplant. The CDR3 bases are TGTGCCACCCAACTAGTGGGCCACATCACTAGCACAGATACGCAGTATTTT. It encodes CATQLVGHITSTDTQYF.